This TCR beta chain was sequenced during a study of blood T cell repertoires in COVID-19. Whole-study context: Italy, Spain and the United States were the sources of the convalescent and acute COVID-19 samples.

The germline gives CDR1 SGHRS, CDR2 YFSETQ. Trimming at V came to 3 bases and at J to 0 bases, leaving 18 bases not matched to a gene. CDR3 length equals 22 residues. As processed by the authors: Nucleated cell number was recorded as an estimate derived from reference gene primer amplification. Some clones are missing from TCRdb's copy, which holds only in-frame ones; the method was immunoSEQ multiplex PCR. V and J calls and clone size come straight from that table; D and trimming were deduced from the DNA. The sample has around 200,000 clones; 80% to 90% are singletons. The J gene is TRBJ2-1, the V gene TRBV5-1, with 13 nucleotides matching TRBD2. Sequenced input: peripheral blood. The receptor was isolated from a woman between 45 and 60 years old with acute or convalescent COVID-19. CDR3 coding DNA: TGCGCCAGCAGCTACTTCACAACAAGGACTAGCGGGGGACATAGCTCCTACAATGAGCAGTTCTTC. Encoded protein: CASSYFTTRTSGGHSSYNEQFF.